Shown below are 32 T cell receptor beta chains from a single sample sequenced in a study of shared clonotypes between healthy human individuals. The repertoire was sequenced with immunoSEQ multiplex PCR; TCRdb's copy has only in-frame clones and lacks some. This sample has about 480,000 clones, with 60% to 80% found just once. The sequenced sample was PBMCs. The source of these receptors is a woman aged 40 to 50 in good health. Some clones in this sample may be carry-over from other donors' samples.

The chain combines TRBV14 with TRBJ2-7, with TRBD2 matching 8 bases. CDR3 size: 14 residues. Unmatched junction bases numbered 5, after V lost 3 bases and J lost 4 bases. In germline, CDR1 is SGHDN, CDR2 FVKESK. The CDR3 DNA reads as TGTGCCAGCAGCCAGGTTAGCGGGGCGTACGAGCAGTACTTC. Translated, it gives CASSQVSGAYEQYF.

This chain joins TRBV18 and TRBJ1-2; D unresolved. Deletions cut 3 bases from V and 6 bases from J, with 14 bases between. This CDR3 contains 14 residues. Germline loops: CDR1 KGHSH, CDR2 LQKENI. This CDR3 is CASSPPSTTDGYTF. The CDR3 DNA is TGTGCCAGCTCACCGCCCTCGACAACGGATGGCTACACCTTC.

This clone was recorded a few times. At one boundary the junction diverges from the germline segment, which might be a read error. V and J are TRBV18 and TRBJ2-1; no definite D call. Germline V gene sequence: CDR1 KGHSH, CDR2 LQKENI. The CDR3 covers 13 residues. CDR3 sequence (DNA): TGTGCCAGCTCCCCACTGGGTTACAATGAGCAGTTCTTC. Its protein is CASSPLGYNEQFF.

J is TRBJ2-2 and V is TRBV7-2; D not certain. Trimming stripped 1 base from V and 5 bases from J, with 8 bases between. From germline, CDR1 is SGHTA and CDR2 FQGNSA. The CDR3 is 14 amino acids. The CDR3 region is CASSLERWTGELFF. CDR3 DNA sequence: TGTGCCAGCAGCTTAGAGAGGTGGACCGGGGAGCTGTTTTTT.

The rearrangement uses TRBV11-2 and TRBJ2-5, with a weak D call TRBD1 (6 bases). Germline CDR1 is SGHAT and CDR2 is FQNNGV. The V end was cut by 5 bases, the J end by 5 bases, with 15 bases between. The CDR3 runs to 14 residues. CDR3 in DNA: TGTGCCAGCAGCGTTGAGGGGGAACGTGAGACCCAGTACTTC. Its protein is CASSVEGERETQYF.

The chain uses TRBV2 and TRBJ1-3; D gene uncertain. The CDR3 totals 16 residues. The germline V gene encodes CDR1 SNHLY and CDR2 FYNNEI. Trimming removed 6 bases at V and 0 bases at J, with 15 bases between. CDR3 bases: TGTGCCAGCAGACCATGGGAGAGTTCCTCTGGAAACACCATATATTTT. Encoded protein: CASRPWESSSGNTIYF.

The chain combines TRBV27 with TRBJ1-1; tentatively, D is TRBD1 (5 bases). Germline CDR1 and CDR2: MNHEY and SMNVEV (reference sequence). V was pared by 3 bases and J by 11 bases, with 16 bases between. This CDR3 spans 13 amino acids. CDR3: CASSFSFRDEAFF. CDR3 DNA: TGTGCCAGCAGTTTTTCTTTCCGGGACGAGGCTTTCTTT.

The chain recombines TRBV18 with TRBJ1-3, with D uncertain. The CDR3 is 16 residues long. Trimming left V 3 bases short and J 0 bases short, with 12 bases between. From germline, CDR1 is KGHSH and CDR2 LQKENI. CDR3 sequence: CASSPLPGPSGNTIYF. The CDR3, as DNA: TGTGCCAGCTCACCCCTGCCAGGACCCTCTGGAAACACCATATATTTT.

This sequence joins TRBV19 and TRBJ1-1; maybe TRBD1 (6 bases). Germline CDR1 LNHDA, CDR2 SQIVND (reference sequence). V was pared by 2 bases and J by 11 bases, with 12 bases between. The CDR3 totals 12 residues. As DNA, the CDR3 is TGTGCCAGTAGTATACCGGGGGCGAAGGCTTTCTTT. Its protein product is CASSIPGAKAFF.

The V gene is TRBV5-4, the J gene TRBJ1-2; D may be TRBD1 (6 bases). Germline CDR1 reads SGHNT; CDR2 reads YYREEE (reference sequence). Between the trimmed V and J ends, which lost 5 bases and 3 bases, there was a span of 14 bases. The CDR3 has 14 amino acids. CDR3 nucleotide sequence: TGTGCCAGCAGTTTCTCAGGGGAGTACTATGGCTACACCTTC. Residues: CASSFSGEYYGYTF.

The J gene is TRBJ1-5, the V gene TRBV19; D is undetermined. This CDR3 has 15 residues. V lost 2 bases to trimming and J lost 5 bases, with 13 bases between them. Germline CDR1 LNHDA, CDR2 SQIVND (reference sequence). CDR3 coding DNA: TGTGCCAGTAGTATACGGTACCCCTCCGATCAGCCCCAGCATTTT. It yields the protein CASSIRYPSDQPQHF.

This sequence joins TRBV29-1 and TRBJ2-7; maybe TRBD2 (7 bases). Germline lookup yields CDR1 SQVTM and CDR2 ANQGSEA. There are 11 residues in the CDR3. V was clipped by 1 base and J by 9 bases, with 10 bases between them. CDR3 in amino acids: CSVEVGGAQYF. The DNA of the CDR3 is TGCAGCGTTGAAGTAGGGGGGGCGCAGTACTTC.

The CDR3 coding sequence is TGTGCCAGCAGCGCCAGGGGCTACCAAGAGACCCAGTACTTC. Translating gives CASSARGYQETQYF. The rearrangement uses TRBV9 and TRBJ2-5; tentatively, D is TRBD1 (6 bases). The CDR3 runs to 14 residues. Trimming took off 3 bases at V and 0 bases at J, with 9 bases between the two ends. Germline V gene data show CDR1 as SGDLS and CDR2 as YYNGEE.

Notes on this clone: The same CDR3 is also encoded by other DNA sequences in this sample. V is TRBV4-1 and J is TRBJ2-7; TRBD2 agrees at 10 bases. This CDR3 contains 17 residues. The germline V gene has CDR1 MGHRA and CDR2 YSYEKL. The junction had 14 bases not matched to a gene; V was cut back by 9 bases and J by 0 bases. The CDR3 loop is CASRRLAGAGASYEQYF. CDR3 nucleotides: TGCGCCAGTAGGAGGCTAGCGGGAGCAGGGGCCTCCTACGAGCAGTACTTC.

The chain couples TRBV5-1 to TRBJ2-1; no reliable D call. CDR1 is SGHRS, CDR2 YFSETQ, per germline. Trimming removed 0 bases from V and 6 bases from J, with 10 bases in between. There are 14 residues in the CDR3. CDR3: CASSLDGSRNEQFF. The CDR3 DNA is TGCGCCAGCAGCTTGGACGGATCACGCAATGAGCAGTTCTTC.

This chain uses TRBV7-2 with TRBJ2-7; D may be TRBD1 (5 bases). The CDR3 runs to 14 residues. Deletions cut 0 bases from V and 3 bases from J, with 9 bases between. From germline, CDR1 is SGHTA and CDR2 FQGNSA. The CDR3 region is CASSLAGRFYEQYF. The CDR3 coding sequence is TGTGCCAGCAGCTTAGCGGGGCGGTTCTACGAGCAGTACTTC.

This clone came up once. The chain is built from TRBV19 and TRBJ1-2; tentative D call: TRBD1 (5 bases). The V gene's germline CDR1 is LNHDA and CDR2 SQIVND (reference sequence). This CDR3 comprises 14 residues. Trimming shortened V by 0 bases and J by 3 bases, and 8 bases separated the two germline ends. In nucleotides, the CDR3 is TGTGCCAGTAGTATAGACGTGGGGGACTATGGCTACACCTTC. Its protein is CASSIDVGDYGYTF.

This clone was recorded at least ten times. The gene calls are TRBV19 and TRBJ2-5, with unresolved D. CDR3 size: 13 residues. Germline V lookup: CDR1 LNHDA, CDR2 SQIVND (reference sequence). V was trimmed by 8 bases and J by 3 bases, leaving 13 bases between them. CDR3 sequence reads: CASGQGNEETQYF. The CDR3 DNA reads TGTGCCAGTGGTCAAGGAAACGAAGAGACCCAGTACTTC.

The V call is TRBV28, the J call TRBJ1-2; no definite D call. The length of the CDR3 is 15 residues. The V gene lost 5 bases and the J gene lost 1 base, with 14 bases spanning the gap. Germline CDR1 is MDHEN and CDR2 is SYDVKM. CDR3: CASSRAADGNYGYTF. For the CDR3, the DNA is TGTGCCAGCAGTCGGGCAGCCGACGGTAACTATGGCTACACCTTC.

V is TRBV27 and J is TRBJ2-5; 8 nucleotides match TRBD2. The germline CDR1 and CDR2 sequences are MNHEY and SMNVEV (reference sequence). CDR3 length equals 16 residues. With V trimmed by 5 bases and J by 1 base, 9 bases remained unmatched. The chain's CDR3 is CASSPHSGAIQETQYF. The CDR3 DNA reads as TGTGCCAGCAGTCCCCATAGCGGGGCCATCCAAGAGACCCAGTACTTC.

This clone has a handful of counts. This rearrangement joins TRBV2 to TRBJ2-7, with D possibly being TRBD1 or TRBD2 (5 bases each). The CDR3 loop spans 14 amino acids. Per germline, CDR1 SNHLY and CDR2 FYNNEI. V dropped 6 bases and J dropped 3 bases, with 15 bases sitting between them. As DNA, the CDR3 is TGTGCCAGCAGCTGGAGTGGGGACGGCTACGAGCAGTACTTC. Residues: CASSWSGDGYEQYF.

The chain joins TRBV7-8 to TRBJ1-2, with D uncertain. The V end was cut by 0 bases, the J end by 4 bases, with 9 bases between. The germline CDR1 and CDR2 sequences are SGHVS and FQNEAQ. The CDR3 runs 14 residues. CDR3 sequence (DNA): TGTGCCAGCAGCTTAGCCACCACAGCCTATGGCTACACCTTC. Encoded protein: CASSLATTAYGYTF.

The chain joins TRBV5-3 to TRBJ2-7; maybe TRBD1 (5 bases). TRBV5-3 is an ORF, with its function uncertain. The CDR3 length is 15 residues. The ends were cut back, 3 bases at V and 1 base at J, with 14 bases in the middle. CDR3 in amino acids: CARSSSEGASYEQYF. CDR3 sequence (DNA): TGTGCCAGAAGCTCCTCAGAAGGGGCGTCCTACGAGCAGTACTTC.

This rearrangement joins TRBV7-9 to TRBJ1-1; unclear D gene. The CDR3 contains 12 residues. V was clipped by 3 bases and J by 6 bases, with 8 bases between them. Germline CDR1 is SEHNR and CDR2 is FQNEAQ (reference sequence). CDR3 coding DNA: TGTGCCAGCAGCTTCACGGGTTCTGAAGCTTTCTTT. Protein: CASSFTGSEAFF.

The chain has TRBV6-5 and TRBJ2-3; the D is unclear. The CDR3 sequence is 13 residues long. The V gene's germline CDR1 is MNHEY and CDR2 SVGAGI. Trimming took off 7 bases at V and 1 base at J, with 9 bases between the two ends. DNA for the CDR3: TGTGCCAGCAAGGGCTGGGGCACAGATACGCAGTATTTT. It yields the protein CASKGWGTDTQYF.

The gene calls are TRBV5-5 and TRBJ2-5; 7 nucleotides line up with TRBD2. The CDR3 totals 14 residues. Germline V gene data show CDR1 as SGHKS and CDR2 as YYEKEE (reference sequence). V was clipped by 2 bases and J by 5 bases; unmatched bases: 6. The chain's CDR3 is CASSFGRAAETQYF. DNA of the CDR3: TGTGCCAGCAGCTTTGGGAGGGCCGCGGAGACCCAGTACTTC.

This clone occurred many times. At one end, the junction sequence differs from germline, possibly due to a read error. V gene TRBV7-3 combines with J gene TRBJ2-1, with 7 positions matching TRBD2. Germline V lookup: CDR1 SGHTA, CDR2 FQGTGA. The CDR3 consists of 12 residues. The CDR3 here is CASSLSGRAMVF. The CDR3 DNA reads as TGTGCCAGCAGCTTAAGTGGGAGGGCCATGGTCTTC.

V is TRBV5-1 and J is TRBJ2-3; D might be TRBD2 (5 bases). This CDR3 is built from 16 residues. The V end lost 4 bases, the J end lost 0 bases, and 15 bases lay between the germline ends. Germline values: CDR1 SGHRS, CDR2 YFSETQ. The CDR3 here is CASSRKDYTSTDTQYF. In DNA, the CDR3 is TGCGCCAGCAGCCGAAAAGACTACACTAGCACAGATACGCAGTATTTT. Based on the CDR3 plus reference TRBV5-1 and TRBJ2-3, the full variable domain is KAGVTQTPRYLIKTRGQQVTLSCSPISGHRSVSWYQQTPGQGLQFLFEYFSETQRNKGNFPGRFSGRQFSNSRSEMNVSTLELGDSALYLCASSRKDYTSTDTQYFGPGTRLTVL.

V and J are TRBV7-8 and TRBJ1-5; D gene ambiguous. The CDR3 sequence is 15 residues long. The germline V gene encodes CDR1 SGHVS and CDR2 FQNEAQ. Trimming took off 1 base at V and 0 bases at J, with 7 bases between the two ends. CDR3 nucleotide sequence: TGTGCCAGCAGCTTAGAAGATTTTAGCAATCAGCCCCAGCATTTT. This gives the protein CASSLEDFSNQPQHF.

The chain links TRBV7-6 to TRBJ1-1, with D hard to call. Between the trimmed V and J ends, which lost 5 bases and 0 bases, there was a span of 16 bases. Germline CDR1 and CDR2: SGHVS and FNYEAQ. The CDR3 runs 16 residues. CDR3 in amino acids: CASSPLGIPMNTEAFF. The CDR3 DNA reads TGTGCCAGCAGCCCCCTTGGGATCCCTATGAACACTGAAGCTTTCTTT.

The chain is built from TRBV7-8 and TRBJ1-3, with TRBD1 matching 7 bases. The CDR3 length is 18 residues. The V gene end was trimmed by 0 bases and the J gene end by 0 bases; junction bases not matched to a gene: 8. The germline gives CDR1 SGHVS, CDR2 FQNEAQ. The CDR3, as DNA: TGTGCCAGCAGCTTAGCTGCCCGACAGGGAAGCTCTGGAAACACCATATATTTT. Translation: CASSLAARQGSSGNTIYF.

The chain couples TRBV30 to TRBJ1-1; D remains ambiguous. Trimming removed 0 bases at V and 1 base at J, with 9 bases between. Per germline, CDR1 GTSNPN and CDR2 SVGIG (reference sequence). This CDR3 has 14 residues. The CDR3 spells CAWSVVMENTEAFF. CDR3 bases: TGTGCCTGGAGTGTAGTTATGGAGAACACTGAAGCTTTCTTT.